What follows are 2 T cell receptor beta chains derived from one specimen sequenced in a study of T cell responses to AZD1222 COVID-19 vaccine. Data came from immunoSEQ multiplex PCR; TCRdb stores just in-frame clones and leaves some out. In the table there are around 140,000 clones, more than 85% of which are singletons. The source was peripheral blood, collected on day 0 of AZD1222 vaccination. Every receptor here comes from an adult in good health.

J is TRBJ2-2 and V is TRBV9; TRBD2 matches 9 bases. The CDR3 has 16 amino acids. V gave up 2 bases and J gave up 7 bases; unmatched junction bases: 9. Germline CDR1 SGDLS, CDR2 YYNGEE. CDR3 DNA sequence: TGTGCCAGCAGCGTGTCTAGCGGGGTTACTTTCGGGGAGCTGTTTTTT. Translation: CASSVSSGVTFGELFF.

The chain combines TRBV3-1 (or the pseudogene TRBV3-2) with TRBJ1-3; D ambiguous. The CDR3 extends over 16 amino acids. Deletions cut 2 bases from V and 1 base from J, with 12 bases between. Germline loops: CDR1 LGHDT, CDR2 YNNKEL (reference sequence). CDR3 amino acids: CASSQREWWSGNTIYF. The CDR3 DNA reads TGTGCCAGCAGCCAACGGGAGTGGTGGTCTGGAAACACCATATATTTT.